A selection of T cell receptor beta chains follows, all from one sample in a study of blood T cell repertoires in COVID-19. The table came from immunoSEQ multiplex PCR; TCRdb's copy has only in-frame clones and leaves some out. The sample has 200,000 to 250,000 clones, 80% to 90% seen once. Sample: peripheral blood. These receptors all stem from a woman older than 75 with acute or convalescent COVID-19. The CDR3 runs from the conserved cysteine through the conserved F or W. The D gene is left open where the match is weak. Rows give clone size only sometimes, using once, few, many, or a class for an expanded clone.

19	TRBV5-4	medium-sized	TRBJ2-3	NA	CASSPDPFFGIDSTDTQYF	TGTGCCAGCAGCCCGGACCCCTTTTTCGGGATAGATAGCACAGATACGCAGTATTTT
13	TRBV6-5	NA	TRBJ2-7	TRBD1	CASGDRASYEQYF	TGTGCCAGCGGGGACAGGGCCTCCTACGAGCAGTACTTC
14	TRBV27	NA	TRBJ2-7	NA	CASSSGTTSREQYF	TGTGCCAGCAGTTCCGGGACAACCTCGCGGGAGCAGTACTTC
15	TRBV7-2	NA	TRBJ2-5	NA	CASSFAGTAQETQYF	TGTGCCAGCAGCTTTGCCGGGACTGCTCAAGAGACCCAGTACTTC
13	TRBV12-3/TRBV12-4	NA	TRBJ1-2	NA	CASSPSRVYGYTF	TGTGCCAGCAGTCCCTCGAGGGTCTATGGCTACACCTTC
16	TRBV5-5	NA	TRBJ2-1	TRBD2	CASSSNVLAGVGEQFF	TGTGCCAGCAGCTCGAACGTACTAGCGGGAGTAGGGGAGCAGTTCTTC
16	TRBV18	NA	TRBJ2-1	TRBD2	CASSPLRIAGNNEQFF	TGTGCCAGCTCACCTTTAAGGATAGCGGGTAACAATGAGCAGTTCTTC
15	TRBV9	NA	TRBJ2-2	NA	CASSVGRLNTGELFF	TGTGCCAGCAGCGTAGGGCGGTTGAACACCGGGGAGCTGTTTTTT
22	TRBV9	NA	TRBJ1-6	NA	CAREETARGNSSTYSYNSPLHF	TGTGCCAGGGAAGAAACGGCTCGGGGAAACAGCTCGACTTACTCCTATAATTCACCCCTCCACTTT
13	TRBV29-1	NA	TRBJ2-5	TRBD2	CSVQTSGEETQYF	TGCAGCGTTCAGACTAGCGGGGAAGAGACCCAGTACTTC